What follows are 30 T cell receptor beta chains derived from one specimen sequenced in a study of control samples from healthy donors and cancer patients. Libraries were prepared by immunoSEQ multiplex PCR; TCRdb keeps only in-frame clonotypes and omits some of them. The table includes roughly 150,000 clones, approximately 86% detected once. The sequenced material came from blood. The receptor source for this set is a man aged 18-30 years in good health.

The CDR3 nucleotides are TGTGCCAGCAGTGGGGACAAGAACACTGAAGCTTTCTTT. Its protein is CASSGDKNTEAFF. V is TRBV6-2 or TRBV6-3 and J is TRBJ1-1; maybe TRBD1 (6 bases). Germline loops: CDR1 MNHEY, CDR2 SVGEGT. This CDR3 has 13 amino acids. V gave up 5 bases and J gave up 1 base, with 8 bases separating them.

This clone came up a few times. The gene calls are TRBV5-1 and TRBJ2-7; a weak D match, TRBD2 (5 bases). Trimming pared 1 base from V and 9 bases from J, leaving 17 bases between. Germline lookup yields CDR1 SGHRS and CDR2 YFSETQ. The CDR3 has 14 amino acids. The CDR3: CASSLSSSLEPQYF. The CDR3 bases are TGCGCCAGCAGCTTGTCGTCTAGCCTCGAACCGCAGTACTTC. The full variable domain, rest sourced from reference TRBV5-1 and TRBJ2-7, is KAGVTQTPRYLIKTRGQQVTLSCSPISGHRSVSWYQQTPGQGLQFLFEYFSETQRNKGNFPGRFSGRQFSNSRSEMNVSTLELGDSALYLCASSLSSSLEPQYFGPGTRLTVT.

The CDR3 nucleotides read TGTGCCAGTAGTATTGGGGCCAGGGGTTCCTACGAGCAGTACTTC. Translated: CASSIGARGSYEQYF. The gene calls are TRBV19 and TRBJ2-7, with D possibly being TRBD1 (6 bases). In germline, CDR1 is LNHDA, CDR2 SQIVND (reference sequence). The CDR3 length is 15 residues. V lost 3 bases to trimming and J lost 1 base, with 13 bases between them.

The chain employs TRBV14 and TRBJ1-2; D not resolved. The ends were cut back, 9 bases at V and 5 bases at J, with 13 bases in the middle. The CDR3 has 12 amino acids. Germline values: CDR1 SGHDN, CDR2 FVKESK. The CDR3 nucleotides are TGTGCCAGTTTCGCCGAACCTTATGGCTACACCTTC. Its translation: CASFAEPYGYTF.

This chain joins TRBV29-1 and TRBJ1-2, with TRBD1 identical over 12 bases. With 4 bases clipped from V and 4 bases from J, the junction kept 7 bases outside the gene matches. Germline CDR1 and CDR2: SQVTM and ANQGSEA. The length of the CDR3 is 15 residues. The DNA of the CDR3 is TGCAGCGTTGGGGGACAGGGGGCGAGAGGCTATGGCTACACCTTC. Its translation is CSVGGQGARGYGYTF. Supplemented by reference TRBV29-1 and TRBJ1-2, the full variable domain reads SAVISQKPSRDICQRGTSLTIQCQVDSQVTMMFWYRQQPGQSLTLIATANQGSEATYESGFVIDKFPISRPNLTFSTLTVSNMSPEDSSIYLCSVGGQGARGYGYTFGSGTRLTVV.

The chain joins TRBV19 to TRBJ2-3, with 8 bases that match TRBD1. V shed 6 bases, J shed 2 bases, and the junction held 7 bases outside the gene matches. The CDR3 sequence is 15 residues long. In germline, CDR1 is LNHDA, CDR2 SQIVND (reference sequence). CDR3: CASRYRGSLTDTQYF. CDR3 DNA: TGTGCCAGTAGATACAGGGGGTCCCTCACAGATACGCAGTATTTT. The full variable domain, its missing parts supplied by reference TRBV19 and TRBJ2-3, is DGGITQSPKYLFRKEGQNVTLSCEQNLNHDAMYWYRQDPGQGLRLIYYSQIVNDFQKGDIAEGYSVSREKKESFPLTVTSAQKNPTAFYLCASRYRGSLTDTQYFGPGTRLTVL.

This clone was recorded only once. The rearrangement links TRBV11-2 to TRBJ2-2; 10 bases are shared with TRBD1. V was pared by 3 bases and J by 6 bases, with 1 base of the junction left unmatched. CDR1 and CDR2 from the germline V gene are SGHAT and FQNNGV. This CDR3 has 14 amino acids. This chain's CDR3 is CASSLGQGPGELFF. CDR3 in DNA: TGTGCCAGCAGCTTGGGACAGGGGCCCGGGGAGCTGTTTTTT. Full variable domain (remainder filled in from reference TRBV11-2 and TRBJ2-2): EAGVAQSPRYKIIEKRQSVAFWCNPISGHATLYWYQQILGQGPKLLIQFQNNGVVDDSQLPKDRFSAERLKGVDSTLKIQPAKLEDSAVYLCASSLGQGPGELFFGEGSRLTVL.

V and J are TRBV3-1 (or the pseudogene TRBV3-2) and TRBJ2-2; 10 bases match TRBD2. The CDR3 totals 16 residues. Trimming cost V 4 bases and J 3 bases; bases outside gene matches: 5. Germline V gene sequence: CDR1 LGHDT, CDR2 YNNKEL (reference sequence). The CDR3 region has the DNA TGTGCCAGCAGCCCCGGGAGCGGGGGGGACACCGGGGAGCTGTTTTTT. Amino acids: CASSPGSGGDTGELFF.

The chain is built from TRBV5-6 and TRBJ2-6; TRBD1 might be the D (6 bases). There are 17 residues in the CDR3. Trimming shortened V by 2 bases and J by 0 bases, and 12 bases separated the two germline ends. The germline gives CDR1 SGHDT, CDR2 YYEEEE. CDR3 amino acids: CASSFTGLHSGANVLTF. In nucleotides, the CDR3 is TGTGCCAGCAGCTTTACAGGGCTTCACTCTGGGGCCAACGTCCTGACTTTC.

The V call is TRBV7-2, the J call TRBJ2-5, with D tentatively TRBD1 (5 bases). Per the germline V gene, CDR1 is SGHTA and CDR2 is FQGNSA. The CDR3 sequence is 13 residues long. Between the trimmed V and J ends, which lost 1 base and 4 bases, there was a span of 7 bases. CDR3 coding DNA: TGTGCCAGCAGCTTAGTCCAGGGAGAGACCCAGTACTTC. Translated, it gives CASSLVQGETQYF.

The rearrangement uses TRBV7-8 and TRBJ2-7, with D possibly TRBD1 on 5 matching bases. The germline V gene encodes CDR1 SGHVS and CDR2 FQNEAQ. The CDR3 has 12 amino acids. V was cut by 9 bases and J by 0 bases, with 9 bases left in between. As DNA, the CDR3 is TGTGCCAGTGGACAATCCTCCTACGAGCAGTACTTC. Its protein is CASGQSSYEQYF.

The chain joins TRBV7-2 to TRBJ1-6; the D gene is possibly TRBD1 (5 bases). Germline values: CDR1 SGHTA, CDR2 FQGNSA. The CDR3 contains 17 residues. V dropped 1 base and J dropped 6 bases, with 16 bases sitting between them. The CDR3 sequence: CASSLGGSSASNSPLHF. CDR3 DNA: TGTGCCAGCAGCTTAGGGGGCTCTTCAGCCTCTAATTCACCCCTCCACTTT. Combining the CDR3 with reference TRBV7-2 and TRBJ1-6 gives the whole variable domain GAGVSQSPSNKVTEKGKDVELRCDPISGHTALYWYRQSLGQGLEFLIYFQGNSAPDKSGLPSDRFSAERTGGSVSTLTIQRTQQEDSAVYLCASSLGGSSASNSPLHFGNGTRLTVT.

The chain couples TRBV7-3 to TRBJ2-1, with D perhaps matching TRBD1 (6 bases). The germline V gene has CDR1 SGHTA and CDR2 FQGTGA. There are 15 residues in the CDR3. Trimming removed 5 bases at V and 4 bases at J, with 15 bases between. This CDR3 is CASSRQEGGYNEQFF. For the CDR3, the DNA is TGTGCCAGCAGCCGCCAGGAAGGGGGATACAATGAGCAGTTCTTC.

This clone was seen a single time. This chain connects TRBV5-1 to TRBJ2-5; D not resolved. The CDR3 runs to 11 residues. V lost 2 bases, J lost 2 bases, and 1 base lay in between. Germline loops: CDR1 SGHRS, CDR2 YFSETQ. CDR3 protein: CASSLQETQYF. The CDR3 DNA reads as TGCGCCAGCAGCTTACAAGAGACCCAGTACTTC.

The chain joins TRBV30 to TRBJ2-3; a weak D match, TRBD2 (6 bases). CDR1 is GTSNPN, CDR2 SVGIG, per germline (reference sequence). Trimming took 6 bases from V and 2 from J, leaving 15 bases between them. The CDR3 has 14 amino acids. CDR3 sequence (DNA): TGTGCCTGTAAAGCGGGCGGGGCCACAGATACGCAGTATTTT. It yields the protein CACKAGGATDTQYF.

This chain links TRBV7-2 with TRBJ1-5; tentative D call: TRBD1 (5 bases). The CDR3 runs to 15 residues. V was trimmed by 0 bases and J by 6 bases, leaving 12 bases between them. CDR1 and CDR2 from the germline V gene are SGHTA and FQGNSA. The CDR3 protein is CASSLASVGTQPQHF. Written as DNA, the CDR3 is TGTGCCAGCAGCTTAGCGTCGGTCGGGACTCAGCCCCAGCATTTT. Full variable domain (missing parts from reference TRBV7-2 and TRBJ1-5): GAGVSQSPSNKVTEKGKDVELRCDPISGHTALYWYRQSLGQGLEFLIYFQGNSAPDKSGLPSDRFSAERTGGSVSTLTIQRTQQEDSAVYLCASSLASVGTQPQHFGDGTRLSIL.

The genes are TRBV7-9 and TRBJ2-3; TRBD2 aligns across 8 bases. The CDR3 has 15 residues. V trimming: 7 bases; J trimming: 3 bases; junction bases outside the gene matches: 9. Germline V gene data show CDR1 as SEHNR and CDR2 as FQNEAQ (reference sequence). The CDR3 here is CASNLGGGLTDTQYF. For the CDR3, the DNA is TGTGCCAGCAACCTTGGCGGGGGGCTAACAGATACGCAGTATTTT.

V usage is TRBV4-1 and J usage is TRBJ2-7; the D gene is possibly TRBD2 (5 bases). Trimming left V 7 bases short and J 6 bases short, with 19 bases between. Germline CDR1 MGHRA, CDR2 YSYEKL. This CDR3 is 14 amino acids long. CDR3 in amino acids: CASTPKIGSSEQYF. DNA of the CDR3: TGCGCCAGCACGCCCAAGATAGGGAGCTCCGAGCAGTACTTC.

This clone showed up just once. The chain joins TRBV19 to TRBJ2-3; D ambiguous. CDR1 LNHDA and CDR2 SQIVND come from the germline V gene (reference sequence). V was pared by 4 bases and J by 3 bases, with 8 bases between. This CDR3 is 13 amino acids long. The CDR3 DNA reads as TGTGCCAGTAGTACACTTGGGACAGATACGCAGTATTTT. Translating gives CASSTLGTDTQYF.

The rearrangement links TRBV7-9 to TRBJ2-1; TRBD1 aligns across 9 bases. Germline CDR1 is SEHNR and CDR2 is FQNEAQ (reference sequence). After removal of 2 bases from V and 7 bases from J, the junction contained 12 bases not matched to a gene. The CDR3 spans 17 residues. The chain's CDR3 is CASSLIKGGTGRNEQFF. The CDR3 coding sequence is TGTGCCAGCAGCTTAATAAAAGGGGGGACAGGGAGGAATGAGCAGTTCTTC.

The chain joins TRBV15 to TRBJ2-2; 9 nucleotides agree with TRBD2. CDR3 length equals 20 residues. The junction had 15 bases not matched to a gene; V was cut back by 0 bases and J by 4 bases. In germline, CDR1 is LNHNV, CDR2 YYDKDF (reference sequence). The CDR3 DNA reads as TGTGCCACCAGCAGAGATCGGGGCAGATGGCGGGGGGGCCGCACCGGGGAGCTGTTTTTT. This sequence encodes CATSRDRGRWRGGRTGELFF. Full variable domain (missing parts from reference TRBV15 and TRBJ2-2): DAMVIQNPRYQVTQFGKPVTLSCSQTLNHNVMYWYQQKSSQAPKLLFHYYDKDFNNEADTPDNFQSRRPNTSFCFLDIRSPGLGDTAMYLCATSRDRGRWRGGRTGELFFGEGSRLTVL.

The chain uses TRBV19 and TRBJ2-2, with TRBD2 matching over 8 bases. J gave up 3 bases and V 7 bases, and 10 bases lay outside the gene matches. The germline V gene has CDR1 LNHDA and CDR2 SQIVND (reference sequence). The CDR3 is 16 residues long. CDR3 protein: CASTEGGGLDTGELFF. CDR3 DNA: TGTGCCAGTACGGAGGGCGGGGGGCTCGACACCGGGGAGCTGTTTTTT.

The gene calls are TRBV28 and TRBJ1-1, with D possibly being TRBD1 (5 bases). In germline, CDR1 is MDHEN, CDR2 SYDVKM. Between the trimmed V and J ends, which lost 6 bases and 4 bases, there was a span of 12 bases. The CDR3 sequence is 13 residues long. The CDR3 loop reads CASRTRGATEAFF. CDR3 bases: TGTGCCAGCAGGACCAGAGGGGCCACTGAAGCTTTCTTT.

This clone was seen only once. This chain connects TRBV7-2 to TRBJ1-1, with D hard to call. The CDR3 spans 12 residues. The V gene lost 5 bases and the J gene lost 4 bases, with 8 bases spanning the gap. CDR1 SGHTA and CDR2 FQGNSA come from the germline V gene. The DNA for the CDR3 is TGTGCCAGCAGCCTAACCCGCACTGAAGCTTTCTTT. This codes for CASSLTRTEAFF.

V and J are TRBV29-1 and TRBJ2-5; the match to TRBD2 covers 11 bases. This CDR3 region has 14 residues. The V gene end was trimmed by 6 bases and the J gene end by 1 base; junction bases not matched to a gene: 4. Germline V gene lookup returns CDR1 SQVTM and CDR2 ANQGSEA. This CDR3 reads CSVRLAGRQETQYF. CDR3 bases: TGCAGCGTGAGACTAGCGGGGCGCCAAGAGACCCAGTACTTC.

The genes are TRBV6-5 and TRBJ2-3; no reliable D call. Trimming took off 8 bases at V and 0 bases at J, with 15 bases between the two ends. This CDR3 has 15 residues. Germline CDR1 MNHEY, CDR2 SVGAGI. The CDR3 reads CASQIQRFSTDTQYF. The CDR3 DNA reads TGTGCCAGCCAAATCCAGAGATTCAGCACAGATACGCAGTATTTT.

This rearrangement joins TRBV4-1 to TRBJ1-5; D not certain. CDR3 length equals 15 residues. Trimming removed 0 bases at V and 5 bases at J, with 11 bases between. The germline V gene has CDR1 MGHRA and CDR2 YSYEKL. CDR3 nucleotides: TGCGCCAGCAGCCAAGACTGGGGAAGTCATCAGCCCCAGCATTTT. It is translated as CASSQDWGSHQPQHF.

The chain employs TRBV5-1 and TRBJ2-2, with 9 bases aligning to TRBD1. The CDR3 length is 16 residues. Germline V gives CDR1 SGHRS, CDR2 YFSETQ. V gave up 3 bases and J gave up 4 bases; unmatched junction bases: 7. CDR3 in amino acids: CASSSHGTGPTGELFF. The DNA of the CDR3 is TGCGCCAGCAGCTCCCACGGGACAGGGCCCACCGGGGAGCTGTTTTTT.

This clone showed up just once. The V and J genes are TRBV3-1 (or the pseudogene TRBV3-2) and TRBJ2-1, with 9 positions matching TRBD2. The CDR3 extends over 16 amino acids. V was pared by 3 bases and J by 7 bases, with 10 bases of the junction left unmatched. CDR1 and CDR2 (germline): LGHDT, YNNKEL (reference sequence). Written as DNA, the CDR3 is TGTGCCAGCAGCCACCGCGGGGGGGGGCGACTTAATGAGCAGTTCTTC. It specifies CASSHRGGGRLNEQFF.

This rearrangement joins TRBV7-2 to TRBJ1-2; weak D call: TRBD1 (5 bases). The V and J ends lost 7 bases and 6 bases respectively, with 15 bases between them. Germline V gene lookup returns CDR1 SGHTA and CDR2 FQGNSA. The CDR3 length is 13 residues. As DNA, the CDR3 is TGTGCCAGCATTACAGGAGGGTTCAATGGCTACACCTTC. Amino acid sequence: CASITGGFNGYTF.